Shown below are 25 T cell receptor beta chains from a single sample sequenced in a study of radiotherapy plus CTLA-4 blockade in lung cancer. The table came from immunoSEQ multiplex PCR; TCRdb's copy has only in-frame clones and leaves some out. This table holds about 73,000 clones, roughly 84% found once. Sequencing used peripheral blood, obtained from a patient treated with radiotherapy plus ipilimumab. These receptors were taken from a human donor with non-small cell lung cancer that progressed on radiotherapy plus ipilimumab.

Turning to this clone: This CDR3 is also generated by other DNA sequences in the sample. The chain links TRBV5-1 to TRBJ2-3; no definite D call. This CDR3 region has 13 residues. Germline V lookup: CDR1 SGHRS, CDR2 YFSETQ. V was shortened by 0 bases and J by 3 bases, with 5 bases between the two germline ends. The CDR3 here is CASSLEGTDTQYF. The CDR3 bases are TGCGCCAGCAGCTTGGAGGGAACAGATACGCAGTATTTT.

The CDR3 region is CASSVEDRVGTNEKLFF. CDR3 DNA: TGTGCCAGCAGCGTAGAGGACAGGGTTGGGACTAATGAAAAACTGTTTTTT. This chain uses TRBV9 with TRBJ1-4; 8 bases map to TRBD1. The germline gives CDR1 SGDLS, CDR2 YYNGEE. V shed 0 bases, J shed 2 bases, and the junction held 6 bases outside the gene matches. The CDR3 contains 17 residues.

The rearrangement links TRBV9 to TRBJ1-2; TRBD1 matches at 8 bases. The CDR3 totals 13 residues. CDR1 SGDLS and CDR2 YYNGEE come from the germline V gene. Trimming cost V 5 bases and J 4 bases; bases outside gene matches: 4. In nucleotides, the CDR3 is TGTGCCAGCAGGGACAGGGAGAGCTATGGCTACACCTTC. Translation gives CASRDRESYGYTF.

The J gene is TRBJ2-6, the V gene TRBV7-3, with no clear D. V shed 2 bases and J shed 2 bases, with 13 bases lying between them. The CDR3 has 17 residues. Germline CDR1 and CDR2: SGHTA and FQGTGA. CDR3 residues: CASSLLRPGTGANVLTF. Written as DNA, the CDR3 is TGTGCCAGCAGCTTATTGCGACCAGGTACTGGGGCCAACGTCCTGACTTTC.

This chain connects TRBV5-1 to TRBJ2-2, with no clear D. The V end was cut by 0 bases, the J end by 6 bases, with 12 bases between. CDR3 length equals 15 residues. Germline loops: CDR1 SGHRS, CDR2 YFSETQ. The CDR3 is CASSLVEGAPGELFF. DNA of the CDR3: TGCGCCAGCAGCTTGGTCGAAGGTGCCCCCGGGGAGCTGTTTTTT.

The chain carries TRBV2 and TRBJ2-2, with 10 bases that match TRBD1. The CDR3 consists of 16 residues. Germline V lookup: CDR1 SNHLY, CDR2 FYNNEI. J gave up 5 bases and V 10 bases, and 13 bases lay outside the gene matches. CDR3 protein: CAKRQGASGLTGELFF. The CDR3 nucleotides are TGTGCCAAAAGACAGGGGGCTAGCGGGTTAACCGGGGAGCTGTTTTTT.

The chain carries TRBV28 and TRBJ2-2, with D uncertain. CDR1 is MDHEN and CDR2 is SYDVKM in the germline V gene. The CDR3 sequence is 15 residues long. Between the trimmed V and J ends, which lost 2 bases and 3 bases, there was a span of 10 bases. As DNA, the CDR3 is TGTGCCAGCAGTTTACTTTTGGCGGACACCGGGGAGCTGTTTTTT. This codes for CASSLLLADTGELFF.

V and J are TRBV30 and TRBJ1-1, with D uncertain. The V gene lost 0 bases and the J gene lost 10 bases, with 9 bases spanning the gap. The CDR3 totals 11 residues. Per the germline V gene, CDR1 is GTSNPN and CDR2 is SVGIG (reference sequence). For the CDR3, the DNA is TGTGCCTGGAGTGTTGGTACGCTAGCTTTCTTT. Protein: CAWSVGTLAFF.

The chain recombines TRBV4-1 with TRBJ1-5, with TRBD1 matching 9 bases. V gave up 3 bases and J gave up 7 bases; unmatched junction bases: 7. The germline V gene has CDR1 MGHRA and CDR2 YSYEKL. The CDR3 is made up of 15 amino acids. CDR3 nucleotide sequence: TGCGCCAGCAGCCACGTGACAGGGACAGGGCAGCCCCAGCATTTT. Translated, it gives CASSHVTGTGQPQHF.

The V and J genes are TRBV11-2 and TRBJ2-7; no definite D call. CDR3 length equals 14 residues. V was trimmed by 1 base and J by 3 bases, leaving 10 bases between them. CDR1 is SGHAT and CDR2 is FQNNGV in the germline V gene. The CDR3 spells CASSLVGGHYEQYV. DNA for the CDR3: TGTGCCAGCAGCTTAGTGGGTGGCCACTACGAGCAGTACGTC.

V and J are TRBV6-6 and TRBJ2-2; no clear D. The CDR3 loop spans 15 amino acids. The ends were cut back, 5 bases at V and 1 base at J, with 11 bases in the middle. In germline, CDR1 is MNHNY, CDR2 SVGAGI (reference sequence). The CDR3 DNA is TGTGCCAGCAGTCCGCCCTTTGGGAACACCGGGGAGCTGTTTTTT. Its translation: CASSPPFGNTGELFF.

The chain employs TRBV5-1 and TRBJ1-1; D remains unclear. With 2 bases removed from V and 4 bases from J, the gap between germline ends came to 9 bases. The length of the CDR3 is 13 residues. Per germline, CDR1 SGHRS and CDR2 YFSETQ. This CDR3 is CASSLGGRTEAFF. In nucleotides, the CDR3 is TGCGCCAGCAGCTTAGGCGGTCGCACTGAAGCTTTCTTT.

The chain carries TRBV28 and TRBJ1-1, with 8 bases fitting TRBD1. This CDR3 has 17 amino acids. The trim removed 4 bases at V and 5 bases at J, leaving 15 bases unmatched. CDR1 is MDHEN and CDR2 is SYDVKM in the germline V gene. The CDR3 loop is CASSSHLTGGRWTEAFF. In DNA form, the CDR3 reads TGTGCCAGCAGTTCACATCTAACAGGGGGACGTTGGACTGAAGCTTTCTTT.

The chain uses TRBV2 and TRBJ1-5, with a possible D match to TRBD1 (6 bases). V lost 5 bases to trimming and J lost 8 bases, with 7 bases between them. The CDR3 has 11 residues. Germline V gene lookup returns CDR1 SNHLY and CDR2 FYNNEI. This CDR3 reads CASSKGEPQHF. The CDR3 DNA is TGTGCCAGCAGTAAGGGGGAGCCCCAGCATTTT.

This chain joins TRBV5-6 and TRBJ2-6, with a tentative D call TRBD1 (5 bases). Germline V gives CDR1 SGHDT, CDR2 YYEEEE. With 4 bases removed from V and 2 bases from J, the gap between germline ends came to 10 bases. This CDR3 contains 15 residues. The CDR3 spells CASSLRVTGANVLTF. In DNA, the CDR3 is TGTGCCAGCAGCCTCAGGGTAACTGGGGCCAACGTCCTGACTTTC.

The J gene is TRBJ1-1, the V gene TRBV30; possibly TRBD1 for D (6 bases). Looked up from germline, CDR1 is GTSNPN and CDR2 is SVGIG (reference sequence). The CDR3 covers 14 residues. Trimming removed 5 bases at V and 1 base at J, with 14 bases between. CDR3 sequence reads: CAWGGGLGNTEAFF. CDR3 in DNA: TGTGCCTGGGGCGGGGGCCTGGGGAACACTGAAGCTTTCTTT.

The V and J genes are TRBV27 and TRBJ2-1; D not resolved. The length of the CDR3 is 15 residues. Germline CDR1 and CDR2: MNHEY and SMNVEV (reference sequence). V was pared by 4 bases and J by 9 bases, with 19 bases between. CDR3 amino acids: CASSSLRRTPGEQFF. CDR3 nucleotide sequence: TGTGCCAGCAGTTCGCTTCGTCGGACGCCCGGTGAGCAGTTCTTC.

The chain couples TRBV30 to TRBJ1-5; 7 bases align to TRBD1. The junction had 4 bases not matched to a gene; V was cut back by 0 bases and J by 2 bases. CDR3 length equals 15 residues. CDR1 is GTSNPN, CDR2 SVGIG, per germline (reference sequence). The CDR3 sequence: CAWSVGGTGNQPQHF. The CDR3 region has the DNA TGTGCCTGGAGTGTAGGCGGGACAGGCAATCAGCCCCAGCATTTT.

The chain is built from TRBV10-3 and TRBJ2-3, with 9 bases matching TRBD2. Per the germline V gene, CDR1 is ENHRY and CDR2 is SYGVKD. This CDR3 contains 16 residues. Trimming at V came to 0 bases and at J to 4 bases, leaving 5 bases not matched to a gene. The CDR3 bases are TGTGCCATCAGTGAGTCGAATAGCGGGAGCTCAGATACGCAGTATTTT. Translation gives CAISESNSGSSDTQYF.

The chain couples TRBV28 to TRBJ2-1; TRBD2 matches at 13 bases. This CDR3 has 15 residues. The germline V gene encodes CDR1 MDHEN and CDR2 SYDVKM. Trimming at V came to 5 bases and at J to 8 bases, leaving 6 bases not matched to a gene. CDR3: CASSTGLAGFYEQFF. Here the CDR3 DNA reads TGTGCCAGCAGTACGGGACTAGCGGGATTCTATGAGCAGTTCTTC.

V is TRBV19 and J is TRBJ1-4, with TRBD1 matching 9 bases. With 7 bases clipped from V and 8 bases from J, the junction kept 5 bases outside the gene matches. CDR1 and CDR2 (germline): LNHDA, SQIVND (reference sequence). This CDR3 is built from 13 residues. The CDR3 DNA is TGTGCCAGTAAGGGGACAGGGAAGGAAAAACTGTTTTTT. It specifies CASKGTGKEKLFF.

The chain combines TRBV11-2 with TRBJ2-1, with D tentatively TRBD2 (6 bases). Trimming pared 5 bases from V and 1 base from J, leaving 15 bases between. The germline V gene encodes CDR1 SGHAT and CDR2 FQNNGV. This CDR3 spans 16 amino acids. CDR3 nucleotides: TGTGCCAGCAGCCTCGGGGTGGGGAGGTCCTACAATGAGCAGTTCTTC. This gives the protein CASSLGVGRSYNEQFF.

The rearrangement joins TRBV29-1 to TRBJ1-2, with D maybe TRBD1 (6 bases). Germline V CDR1 and CDR2: SQVTM, ANQGSEA. The CDR3 consists of 12 residues. The V gene lost 7 bases and the J gene lost 7 bases, with 16 bases spanning the gap. The CDR3: CSGGTGGIGYTF. CDR3 bases: TGCAGCGGAGGAACCGGGGGCATTGGCTACACCTTC.

The rearrangement joins TRBV6-1 to TRBJ2-2, with unresolved D. Per the germline V gene, CDR1 is MNHNS and CDR2 is SASEGT. This CDR3 is built from 10 residues. V was shortened by 6 bases and J by 4 bases, with 0 bases between the two germline ends. The CDR3 reads CASSTGELFF. For the CDR3, the DNA is TGTGCCAGCAGCACCGGGGAGCTGTTTTTT.

Only one count was recorded for this clone. J is TRBJ2-7 and V is TRBV6-5; D unresolved. The CDR3 sequence is 14 residues long. Trimming took off 5 bases at V and 2 bases at J, with 13 bases between the two ends. Germline lookup yields CDR1 MNHEY and CDR2 SVGAGI. CDR3 loop: CASSPTLNTYEQYF. CDR3 bases: TGTGCCAGCAGTCCGACGCTGAATACCTACGAGCAGTACTTC.